The 18 T cell receptor beta chains below all came from one sample that was sequenced in a study of cytomegalovirus exposure and HLA in healthy donors. Repertoires were generated with immunoSEQ multiplex PCR, while TCRdb's copy carries only in-frame clones and drops some. Here the sample spans more than 300,000 clones, approximately 90% being singletons. Material: PBMCs. These receptors all stem from a young woman in good health and CMV-seronegative.

This clone was seen just once. The rearrangement links TRBV19 to TRBJ2-3; 12 positions agree with TRBD2. Germline lookup yields CDR1 LNHDA and CDR2 SQIVND (reference sequence). The CDR3 covers 16 residues. Trimming took 3 bases from V and 5 from J; bases not matched to a gene: 6. CDR3 coding DNA: TGTGCCAGTAGTATCCGAACTAGCGGGAGGTTAGATACGCAGTATTTT. The encoded protein is CASSIRTSGRLDTQYF.

The chain links TRBV4-3 to TRBJ2-1, with 10 bases that match TRBD2. J gave up 0 bases and V 4 bases, and 9 bases lay outside the gene matches. In germline, CDR1 is LGHNA, CDR2 YSLEER. This CDR3 spans 18 amino acids. The CDR3 region has the DNA TGCGCCAGCAGCCCCCTAGCGGGAGTTACCAGCTCCTACAATGAGCAGTTCTTC. It codes for CASSPLAGVTSSYNEQFF.

The chain recombines TRBV27 with TRBJ2-4; TRBD1 might be the D (5 bases). Between the trimmed V and J ends, which lost 6 bases and 1 base, there was a span of 19 bases. CDR1 MNHEY and CDR2 SMNVEV come from the germline V gene (reference sequence). There are 17 residues in the CDR3. CDR3 DNA sequence: TGTGCCAGCAGCTCCGGACAAATGGGTATCGCCAAAAACATTCAGTACTTC. As protein: CASSSGQMGIAKNIQYF.

The J gene is TRBJ2-1, the V gene TRBV9, with a weak D call TRBD2 (6 bases). This CDR3 contains 16 residues. The germline V gene has CDR1 SGDLS and CDR2 YYNGEE. The ends were cut back, 6 bases at V and 6 bases at J, with 22 bases in the middle. The CDR3 is CASTVGIGSHGNEQFF. DNA of the CDR3: TGTGCCAGCACCGTTGGAATCGGGAGTCATGGCAATGAGCAGTTCTTC. Full variable domain (missing parts from reference TRBV9 and TRBJ2-1): DSGVTQTPKHLITATGQRVTLRCSPRSGDLSVYWYQQSLDQGLQFLIQYYNGEERAKGNILERFSAQQFPDLHSELNLSSLELGDSALYFCASTVGIGSHGNEQFFGPGTRLTVL.

The CDR3 DNA reads as TGTGCCAGCAGCTCAACAGGCATCCGTGAGCAGTTCTTC. This codes for CASSSTGIREQFF. The chain joins TRBV5-4 to TRBJ2-1; perhaps TRBD1 as D (5 bases). Germline CDR1 is SGHNT and CDR2 is YYREEE (reference sequence). The CDR3 loop spans 13 amino acids. V was clipped by 3 bases and J by 9 bases, with 13 bases between them.

J is TRBJ1-2 and V is TRBV28; D perhaps matches TRBD1 (5 bases). Per germline, CDR1 MDHEN and CDR2 SYDVKM. Trimming stripped 5 bases from V and 4 bases from J, with 8 bases between. CDR3 length equals 12 residues. The CDR3 bases are TGTGCCAGCAGTGACAGTCTCTATGGCTACACCTTC. This translates into CASSDSLYGYTF.

The rearrangement links TRBV6-1 to TRBJ1-1; D remains unclear. Looked up from germline, CDR1 is MNHNS and CDR2 is SASEGT. V was trimmed by 6 bases and J by 1 base, leaving 6 bases between them. The CDR3 extends over 12 amino acids. The CDR3 here is CASSRSNTEAFF. CDR3 bases: TGTGCCAGCAGCCGGTCGAACACTGAAGCTTTCTTT.

The sample holds one count of this clone. The V and J genes are TRBV19 and TRBJ2-7; 7 bases fit TRBD2. CDR3 length: 13 amino acids. In germline, CDR1 is LNHDA, CDR2 SQIVND (reference sequence). The trim removed 9 bases at V and 4 bases at J, leaving 9 bases unmatched. CDR3 nucleotides: TGTGCCAGCGCTAGCGGCTTAGCTTACGAGCAGTACTTC. Translated, it gives CASASGLAYEQYF.

The chain combines TRBV20-1 with TRBJ2-7, with D perhaps matching TRBD1 (6 bases). The CDR3 loop spans 10 amino acids. CDR1 is DFQATT, CDR2 SNEGSKA, per germline (reference sequence). Trimming removed 3 bases from V and 9 bases from J, with 9 bases in between. This CDR3 reads CSASGQMQYF. The CDR3 DNA sequence: TGCAGTGCTAGTGGACAGATGCAGTACTTC.

The V gene is TRBV11-2, the J gene TRBJ2-1; 16 bases match TRBD2. The germline V gene has CDR1 SGHAT and CDR2 FQNNGV. This CDR3 comprises 18 residues. The V and J ends lost 2 bases and 7 bases, in that order; junction bases with no gene match: 8. The CDR3 loop is CASSLFGTSGRVGNEQFF. The CDR3 coding sequence is TGTGCCAGCAGCTTATTTGGGACTAGCGGGAGGGTAGGGAATGAGCAGTTCTTC.

This clone was recorded once. This chain links TRBV11-2 with TRBJ2-7; the match to TRBD1 covers 7 bases. Germline V gene data show CDR1 as SGHAT and CDR2 as FQNNGV. V was pared by 2 bases and J by 5 bases, with 12 bases of the junction left unmatched. The CDR3 consists of 16 residues. CDR3 residues: CASSLIGRQGNDEQYF. In DNA form, the CDR3 reads TGTGCCAGCAGCTTAATCGGACGACAGGGTAATGACGAGCAGTACTTC.

The chain couples TRBV29-1 to TRBJ1-4, with 9 bases identical to TRBD1. This CDR3 contains 15 residues. The germline V gene has CDR1 SQVTM and CDR2 ANQGSEA. V lost 4 bases to trimming and J lost 5 bases; unmatched junction nucleotides: 8. As DNA, the CDR3 is TGCAGCGTTGGGACAGGGGCTTCGAAGAATGAAAAACTGTTTTTT. It codes for CSVGTGASKNEKLFF.

The chain uses TRBV6-1 and TRBJ2-1; 10 positions match TRBD2. This CDR3 is built from 16 residues. Trimming removed 2 bases from V and 6 bases from J; junction bases left unmatched: 7. CDR1 is MNHNS and CDR2 is SASEGT in the germline V gene. CDR3 nucleotide sequence: TGTGCCAGCAGTGAACATGCAACTAGCGGGATCAATGAGCAGTTCTTC. Encoded protein: CASSEHATSGINEQFF.

Written as DNA, the CDR3 is TGTGCCAGCAGCTACTGGAGCGCTAAACCCTACGAGCAGTACTTC. This codes for CASSYWSAKPYEQYF. V is TRBV4-2 and J is TRBJ2-7; D not certain. CDR3 size: 15 residues. Per germline, CDR1 LGHNA and CDR2 YNFKEQ. V dropped 5 bases and J dropped 2 bases, with 16 bases sitting between them.

The chain carries TRBV27 and TRBJ2-7, with D possibly TRBD2 on 6 matching bases. CDR3 length equals 15 residues. V was pared by 2 bases and J by 0 bases, with 11 bases between. CDR1 is MNHEY and CDR2 is SMNVEV in the germline V gene (reference sequence). The CDR3 region has the DNA TGTGCCAGCAGTTTACTAGCGTATTCCTCCTACGAGCAGTACTTC. Its translation is CASSLLAYSSYEQYF.

The chain is built from TRBV5-1 and TRBJ1-2; 10 bases map to TRBD1. CDR1 SGHRS and CDR2 YFSETQ come from the germline V gene. This CDR3 is 17 amino acids long. J gave up 4 bases and V 2 bases, and 11 bases lay outside the gene matches. The CDR3 sequence: CASSFPGQGLRGYGYTF. The CDR3 region has the DNA TGCGCCAGCAGCTTCCCGGGACAGGGGCTCCGTGGCTATGGCTACACCTTC.

This chain uses TRBV7-9 with TRBJ2-3; maybe TRBD2 (6 bases). Germline loops: CDR1 SEHNR, CDR2 FQNEAQ (reference sequence). The CDR3 consists of 13 residues. Trimming stripped 4 bases from V and 9 bases from J, with 14 bases between. The CDR3: CASSSAGWGTQYF. The CDR3 region has the DNA TGTGCCAGCAGCTCTGCGGGATGGGGCACGCAGTATTTT.

J is TRBJ2-7 and V is TRBV6-5; 14 nucleotides agree with TRBD2. Per the germline V gene, CDR1 is MNHEY and CDR2 is SVGAGI. V lost 5 bases to trimming and J lost 4 bases; unmatched junction nucleotides: 4. The CDR3 sequence is 15 residues long. For the CDR3, the DNA is TGTGCCAGCAGTCCGCGGACTAGCGGGAGGTACGAGCAGTACTTC. Amino acid sequence: CASSPRTSGRYEQYF.